This T cell receptor (beta chain) is drawn from a study of control samples from healthy donors and cancer patients (dated by TCRdb to about 2020). As to this clone: It has no known antigen specificity. Within one base of it there is no much larger clone, and no base qualities were kept.

Library prep was done by the immunoSEQ multiplex PCR assay. Not all clones reach the TCRdb copy of this immuneACCESS table, which keeps in-frame sequences only. Checked studies attribute under half of the gap to unresolved V genes and leave the rest unexplained. This sample gives 98,000 or so clones in total; roughly 86% of them show up just once. Of the sample, about 2% falls within the top ten clones. V lost 5 bases and J lost 6 bases; the stretch between them is 12 bases long. The CDR3 runs 13 amino acids, cysteine and phenylalanine included. Only the CDR3 region is kept as DNA, spanning 39 bases read in frame from base 1. CDR1 and CDR2, per the germline V gene, are MNHEY and SVGEGT.

The sequencing input was blood. This receptor chain uses TRBV6-2 or TRBV6-3 and TRBJ2-3; tentative D gene TRBD2, with 6 bases matching. The receptor was isolated from a man in his fifties or sixties in good health. CDR3 loop: CASSDPGRDTQYF. The DNA sequence is given as TGTGCCAGCAGTGACCCAGGGAGGGATACGCAGTATTTT.